What follows are 32 T cell receptor beta chains derived from one specimen sequenced in a study of shared clonotypes between healthy human individuals. Method: immunoSEQ multiplex PCR; TCRdb's copy keeps in-frame clones and lacks some. The table lists 2 million to 2.5 million clones, around 93% of them singletons. Sequencing was done on a sample of naive CD4+ T cells from PBMCs. Regarding subset: CD45RA+ positively selected. These receptors all come from a man aged 18 to 29 in good health. Some clones in this sample may be carry-over from other donors' samples.

V is TRBV11-2 and J is TRBJ2-2, with a possible D match to TRBD2 (7 bases). The germline CDR1 and CDR2 sequences are SGHAT and FQNNGV. With 6 bases removed from V and 9 bases from J, the gap between germline ends came to 23 bases. The CDR3 contains 16 residues. The CDR3: CASRLGGLPFPRELFF. The CDR3 DNA sequence: TGTGCCAGCAGATTGGGGGGGCTTCCCTTCCCTAGGGAGCTGTTTTTT.

The chain recombines TRBV27 with TRBJ2-7; 9 bases map to TRBD2. Germline CDR1 and CDR2: MNHEY and SMNVEV (reference sequence). This CDR3 is built from 14 residues. V lost 5 bases, J lost 2 bases, and 4 bases stayed unmatched. CDR3 amino acids: CASSRLAVAYEQYF. CDR3 DNA: TGTGCCAGCAGTCGACTAGCGGTCGCCTACGAGCAGTACTTC.

The chain is built from TRBV29-1 and TRBJ2-1; D might be TRBD1 or TRBD2, each matching 6 bases. Germline values: CDR1 SQVTM, CDR2 ANQGSEA. The germline V and J ends were trimmed by 4 bases and 6 bases, with 16 bases remaining between them. The CDR3 runs 14 residues. The CDR3 sequence: CSVGLARGANEQFF. The CDR3 bases are TGCAGCGTTGGCCTAGCGAGGGGGGCCAATGAGCAGTTCTTC.

The chain uses TRBV28 and TRBJ1-3; D might be TRBD1 (6 bases). The CDR3 extends over 14 amino acids. Trimming took 6 bases from V and 0 from J, leaving 9 bases between them. The V gene's germline CDR1 is MDHEN and CDR2 SYDVKM. In nucleotides, the CDR3 is TGTGCCAGCAGAACAGGGAGCTCTGGAAACACCATATATTTT. The encoded protein is CASRTGSSGNTIYF. The variable domain in full, with the rest retrieved from reference TRBV28 and TRBJ1-3, is DVKVTQSSRYLVKRTGEKVFLECVQDMDHENMFWYRQDPGLGLRLIYFSYDVKMKEKGDIPEGYSVSREKKERFSLILESASTNQTSMYLCASRTGSSGNTIYFGEGSWLTVV.

The rearrangement joins TRBV6-5 to TRBJ1-1; D is unresolved. V shed 6 bases and J shed 1 base, with 9 bases lying between them. CDR3 length: 13 residues. The germline CDR1 and CDR2 sequences are MNHEY and SVGAGI. CDR3 residues: CASRNRQNTEAFF. CDR3 bases: TGTGCCAGCAGAAACAGACAGAACACTGAAGCTTTCTTT.

The chain joins TRBV28 to TRBJ1-1, with 7 bases aligning to TRBD1. The trim removed 8 bases at V and 5 bases at J, leaving 17 bases unmatched. This CDR3 is 16 amino acids long. Germline values: CDR1 MDHEN, CDR2 SYDVKM. CDR3 in DNA: TGTGCCAGCGGGGGACAGCGGTCTTTGGTGGTTACTGAAGCTTTCTTT. It is translated as CASGGQRSLVVTEAFF.

J is TRBJ2-1 and V is TRBV7-9; no reliable D call. V was cut by 0 bases and J by 0 bases, with 6 bases left in between. CDR3 size: 15 residues. Germline loops: CDR1 SEHNR, CDR2 FQNEAQ (reference sequence). In nucleotides, the CDR3 is TGTGCCAGCAGCTTAGCATCAAGCTCCTACAATGAGCAGTTCTTC. Translated, it gives CASSLASSSYNEQFF.

This clone came up a few times. The V call is TRBV19, the J call TRBJ2-7; 9 bases are shared with TRBD1. The CDR3 extends over 14 amino acids. Germline CDR1 reads LNHDA; CDR2 reads SQIVND (reference sequence). V trimming: 6 bases; J trimming: 3 bases; junction bases outside the gene matches: 6. In nucleotides, the CDR3 is TGTGCCAGTAGCCAACCGGGACAGGGCTACGAGCAGTACTTC. It encodes CASSQPGQGYEQYF.

The chain joins TRBV25-1 to TRBJ1-5; D perhaps matches TRBD1 (6 bases). V was shortened by 4 bases and J by 5 bases, with 15 bases between the two germline ends. This CDR3 is 15 amino acids long. The germline V gene encodes CDR1 MGHDK and CDR2 SYGVNS. This CDR3 reads CASSAGHLRDQPQHF. The CDR3 DNA follows: TGTGCCAGCAGTGCGGGACACCTTAGGGATCAGCCCCAGCATTTT.

Worth noting for this clone: The same CDR3 also results from other DNA sequences found in this sample. The chain is built from TRBV7-2 and TRBJ1-5; D remains ambiguous. V lost 1 base to trimming and J lost 4 bases, with 8 bases between them. This CDR3 has 14 amino acids. CDR1 SGHTA and CDR2 FQGNSA come from the germline V gene. The CDR3 loop reads CASSLGGFNQPQHF. CDR3 nucleotides: TGTGCCAGCAGCTTAGGTGGGTTTAATCAGCCCCAGCATTTT. Full variable domain (remainder filled in from reference TRBV7-2 and TRBJ1-5): GAGVSQSPSNKVTEKGKDVELRCDPISGHTALYWYRQSLGQGLEFLIYFQGNSAPDKSGLPSDRFSAERTGGSVSTLTIQRTQQEDSAVYLCASSLGGFNQPQHFGDGTRLSIL.

This chain joins TRBV29-1 and TRBJ2-4, with D possibly being TRBD2 (5 bases). Per germline, CDR1 SQVTM and CDR2 ANQGSEA. The ends were cut back, 3 bases at V and 1 base at J, with 16 bases in the middle. CDR3 size: 16 residues. CDR3 in DNA: TGCAGCGTTGAGACAACTTTCCCGGGGGCCAAAAACATTCAGTACTTC. It is translated as CSVETTFPGAKNIQYF.

The chain links TRBV5-1 to TRBJ2-1, with 7 bases matching TRBD2. This CDR3 region has 14 residues. V shed 7 bases, J shed 8 bases, and the junction held 12 bases outside the gene matches. The germline gives CDR1 SGHRS, CDR2 YFSETQ. CDR3 bases: TGCGCCAGCGAGCGGGAAAATTCACAATATGAGCAGTTCTTC. Translated, it gives CASERENSQYEQFF.

The V call is TRBV29-1, the J call TRBJ2-1, with 15 bases aligning to TRBD2. Germline V CDR1 and CDR2: SQVTM, ANQGSEA. This CDR3 is 14 amino acids long. Trimming removed 3 bases from V and 7 bases from J; junction bases left unmatched: 1. The DNA of the CDR3 is TGCAGCGTTGACGGGACTAGCGGGAGGAATGAGCAGTTCTTC. Translation: CSVDGTSGRNEQFF.

This clone was observed a few times. V is TRBV6-1 and J is TRBJ2-2; 9 nucleotides match TRBD2. V lost 6 bases, J lost 3 bases, and 2 bases stayed unmatched. Germline values: CDR1 MNHNS, CDR2 SASEGT. This CDR3 comprises 14 residues. The CDR3: CASRTSGYTGELFF. CDR3 nucleotide sequence: TGTGCCAGCAGGACTAGCGGATACACCGGGGAGCTGTTTTTT.

The rearrangement uses TRBV2 and TRBJ1-5; D is ambiguous. V lost 6 bases and J lost 0, with 9 bases in between. CDR1 and CDR2 (germline): SNHLY, FYNNEI. This CDR3 comprises 14 residues. The CDR3 coding sequence is TGTGCCAGCAGCACCCAGCTTAGCAATCAGCCCCAGCATTTT. As protein: CASSTQLSNQPQHF.

This clone was seen only once. This sample includes further DNA sequences coding for the same CDR3. The CDR3 loop reads CASSPRTDEKLFF. The CDR3 coding sequence is TGTGCCAGCTCACCACGGACAGATGAAAAACTGTTTTTT. The chain is built from TRBV18 and TRBJ1-4; D may be TRBD1 (6 bases). Germline-derived CDR1 and CDR2 are KGHSH and LQKENI. V dropped 1 base and J dropped 6 bases, with 6 bases sitting between them. The CDR3 has 13 amino acids.

V gene TRBV5-1 combines with J gene TRBJ2-5; possibly TRBD2 for D (6 bases). V dropped 7 bases and J dropped 0 bases, with 16 bases sitting between them. The germline gives CDR1 SGHRS, CDR2 YFSETQ. This CDR3 is 15 amino acids long. CDR3 in amino acids: CASSPGLQYQETQYF. For the CDR3, the DNA is TGCGCCAGCTCCCCGGGACTCCAGTACCAAGAGACCCAGTACTTC.

The chain couples TRBV28 to TRBJ1-1; D is perhaps TRBD1 (5 bases). Deletions cut 4 bases from V and 4 bases from J, with 13 bases between. The CDR3 is 14 residues long. From germline, CDR1 is MDHEN and CDR2 SYDVKM. The CDR3 loop reads CASSSGERGTEAFF. The CDR3 coding sequence is TGTGCCAGCAGTTCCGGGGAAAGGGGCACTGAAGCTTTCTTT.

This clone was picked up one time. The chain has TRBV7-9 and TRBJ2-1; a possible D gene is TRBD2 (8 bases). Looked up from germline, CDR1 is SEHNR and CDR2 is FQNEAQ (reference sequence). Trimming removed 2 bases from V and 8 bases from J, with 16 bases in between. The CDR3 has 15 amino acids. The CDR3 sequence is CASSLLGTAGDEQFF. In DNA, the CDR3 is TGTGCCAGCAGCTTATTAGGGACAGCGGGAGATGAGCAGTTCTTC.

The J gene is TRBJ1-2, the V gene TRBV6-1; 8 positions match TRBD1. Germline CDR1 and CDR2: MNHNS and SASEGT. This CDR3 spans 13 amino acids. V trimming: 2 bases; J trimming: 8 bases; junction bases outside the gene matches: 4. The chain's CDR3 is CASSEQGAQGYTF. The CDR3 DNA reads TGTGCCAGCAGTGAACAGGGGGCGCAGGGCTACACCTTC.

This clone was seen just once. The chain uses TRBV6-4 and TRBJ1-3, with D possibly matching TRBD1 (6 bases). Germline CDR1 MRHNA, CDR2 SNTAGT. Deletions cut 7 bases from V and 0 bases from J, with 10 bases between. The CDR3 is 14 amino acids. The CDR3 region is CASIIQGSGNTIYF. CDR3 DNA sequence: TGTGCCAGCATAATACAGGGCTCTGGAAACACCATATATTTT.

The chain carries TRBV11-2 and TRBJ2-5, with 8 bases that match TRBD2. The J segment lost 1 base and the V segment lost 4 bases, leaving 8 bases of the junction unmatched. The CDR3 is 16 amino acids. The germline gives CDR1 SGHAT, CDR2 FQNNGV. The CDR3 sequence is CASSSTSGSFQETQYF. In DNA form, the CDR3 reads TGTGCCAGCAGCTCCACTAGCGGTAGCTTCCAAGAGACCCAGTACTTC.

The V call is TRBV18, the J call TRBJ1-3, with D possibly being TRBD1 (6 bases). Germline loops: CDR1 KGHSH, CDR2 LQKENI. V was shortened by 4 bases and J by 0 bases, with 13 bases between the two germline ends. CDR3 length: 16 amino acids. CDR3 region: CASSRGTGSSGNTIYF. CDR3 nucleotide sequence: TGTGCCAGCTCACGGGGTACAGGGAGCTCTGGAAACACCATATATTTT.

The J gene is TRBJ2-1, the V gene TRBV19; the match to TRBD2 covers 10 bases. The CDR3 is made up of 17 amino acids. Germline V gene sequence: CDR1 LNHDA, CDR2 SQIVND (reference sequence). V dropped 5 bases and J dropped 4; count of bases not matched to a gene: 11. CDR3 amino acids: CASSPIWASGRYNEQFF. The CDR3 region has the DNA TGTGCCAGTAGTCCAATCTGGGCTAGCGGGAGATACAATGAGCAGTTCTTC.

CDR3 sequence: CASSLSKARGAGHTQYF. Here the CDR3 DNA reads TGTGCCAGCAGTTTATCGAAGGCCCGGGGAGCGGGCCACACGCAGTATTTT. This chain links TRBV27 with TRBJ2-3; TRBD2 might be the D (6 bases). CDR3 length: 17 residues. Trimming stripped 0 bases from V and 9 bases from J, with 22 bases between. Germline V gives CDR1 MNHEY, CDR2 SMNVEV (reference sequence).

The chain links TRBV21-1 to TRBJ2-1; the DNA was not compared with TRBD2, the D call given in the table. TRBV21-1 is a listed pseudogene. This CDR3 is 14 amino acids long. This chain's CDR3 is CASSRAGPYNEQFF. CDR3 nucleotides: TGTGCCAGCAGTAGGGCGGGCCCCTACAATGAGCAGTTCTTC.

V usage is TRBV5-1 and J usage is TRBJ2-7; 8 positions agree with TRBD2. Germline CDR1 reads SGHRS; CDR2 reads YFSETQ. The CDR3 totals 15 residues. V gave up 3 bases and J gave up 3 bases; unmatched junction bases: 8. The CDR3 loop is CASSWESGTSYEQYF. The CDR3 nucleotides read TGCGCCAGCAGCTGGGAGAGCGGGACTAGCTACGAGCAGTACTTC.

V is TRBV28 and J is TRBJ1-5, with 8 bases matching TRBD1. This CDR3 spans 17 amino acids. Germline V gene data show CDR1 as MDHEN and CDR2 as SYDVKM. Trimming took 8 bases from V and 4 from J; bases not matched to a gene: 16. Written as DNA, the CDR3 is TGTGCCAGCTCACTGGACAGGGCGAGAAACATAAATCAGCCCCAGCATTTT. Its protein is CASSLDRARNINQPQHF.

This chain uses TRBV9 with TRBJ2-1; 10 nucleotides line up with TRBD2. The germline V gene has CDR1 SGDLS and CDR2 YYNGEE. Losses at the gene ends were 4 bases for V and 5 bases for J; bases not matched to a gene: 6. This CDR3 contains 15 residues. CDR3 sequence: CASSPGLAADNEQFF. CDR3 coding DNA: TGTGCCAGCAGCCCCGGACTAGCGGCTGACAATGAGCAGTTCTTC. The full variable domain, rest sourced from reference TRBV9 and TRBJ2-1, is DSGVTQTPKHLITATGQRVTLRCSPRSGDLSVYWYQQSLDQGLQFLIQYYNGEERAKGNILERFSAQQFPDLHSELNLSSLELGDSALYFCASSPGLAADNEQFFGPGTRLTVL.

This chain uses TRBV6-1 with TRBJ2-7; D not certain. The germline V gene has CDR1 MNHNS and CDR2 SASEGT. V lost 3 bases, J lost 8 bases, and 14 bases lay in between. The CDR3 is made up of 13 amino acids. Written as DNA, the CDR3 is TGTGCCAGCAGTGACGTTTGGGATAGCAAGCAGTACTTC. Protein: CASSDVWDSKQYF.

This rearrangement joins TRBV27 to TRBJ2-1; D may be TRBD2 (6 bases). V gave up 3 bases and J gave up 3 bases, with 12 bases separating them. Germline CDR1 reads MNHEY; CDR2 reads SMNVEV (reference sequence). This CDR3 has 15 amino acids. CDR3 bases: TGTGCCAGCAGTTTTGCGGGATGGGGCTACAATGAGCAGTTCTTC. This translates into CASSFAGWGYNEQFF.

The chain has TRBV9 and TRBJ2-1; tentatively, D is TRBD2 (5 bases). The germline CDR1 and CDR2 sequences are SGDLS and YYNGEE. V lost 4 bases to trimming and J lost 5 bases, with 16 bases between them. There are 15 residues in the CDR3. CDR3 region: CASSPDGEENNEQFF. CDR3 coding DNA: TGTGCCAGCAGCCCAGACGGGGAAGAGAACAATGAGCAGTTCTTC. The complete variable domain, with remaining parts taken from reference TRBV9 and TRBJ2-1, reads DSGVTQTPKHLITATGQRVTLRCSPRSGDLSVYWYQQSLDQGLQFLIQYYNGEERAKGNILERFSAQQFPDLHSELNLSSLELGDSALYFCASSPDGEENNEQFFGPGTRLTVL.